This TCR beta chain was captured in a study of regulatory T cells in long-lasting Graves disease. Points from the study as a whole: Accuracy was perhaps lowered by the small sample size. Among persistent patients, a larger number of public clonotypes were shared (2,741) than among newly diagnosed patients (under 1,000).

The J segment lost 0 bases and the V segment lost 1 base, leaving 11 bases of the junction unmatched. Germline CDR1 is SQVTM and CDR2 is ANQGSEA. The CDR3 runs to 18 residues. Sequencing libraries for TCR beta were prepared with iRepertoire HTBI primers and Arm-PCR of CDR3 regions. Authors' analysis steps: The study identified more than 50 TRBV and some 15 TRBJ segments across samples. TCRdb recomputed calls from the multiplex PCR reads with MiXCR, one row per CDR3 protein. TCRdb's processing, not the study's, gives the V and J calls here. The repertoire holds about 440,000 distinct CDR3 sequences, with roughly 15% as singletons. For this clonotype: Its specificity is unknown.

Time point given: newly diagnosed GD, antithyroid drugs for less than 3 months. RNA isolated from PBMCs was used to make the TCR library. The data were also submitted as part of a second study, on T cells in Graves' hyperthyroidism and ophthalmopathy. This second study says: HTBI primers were used for first-round RT-PCR of the TCR CDR3.

Sequencing was performed on peripheral blood mononuclear cells (PBMCs), taken at new diagnosis, from a patient treated with antithyroid drugs. This TCR was recovered from a woman under 30 with Graves disease. The chain combines TRBV29-1 with TRBJ2-1; 8 bases map to TRBD2. CDR3 amino acids: CSVEGLAGKPISYNEQFF. The DNA of the CDR3 is TGCAGCGTTGAAGGATTAGCGGGGAAGCCCATCTCCTACAATGAGCAGTTCTTC.